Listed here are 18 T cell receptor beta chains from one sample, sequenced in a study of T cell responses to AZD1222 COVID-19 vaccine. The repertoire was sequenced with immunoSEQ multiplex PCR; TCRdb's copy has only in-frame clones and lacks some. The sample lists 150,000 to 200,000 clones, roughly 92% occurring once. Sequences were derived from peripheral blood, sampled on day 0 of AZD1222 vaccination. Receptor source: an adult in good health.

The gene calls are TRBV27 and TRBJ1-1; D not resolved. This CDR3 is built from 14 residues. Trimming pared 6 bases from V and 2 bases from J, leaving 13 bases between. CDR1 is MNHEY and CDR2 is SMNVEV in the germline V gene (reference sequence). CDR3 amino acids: CASSLQRPNTEAFF. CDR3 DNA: TGTGCCAGCAGCCTCCAGCGACCTAACACTGAAGCTTTCTTT.

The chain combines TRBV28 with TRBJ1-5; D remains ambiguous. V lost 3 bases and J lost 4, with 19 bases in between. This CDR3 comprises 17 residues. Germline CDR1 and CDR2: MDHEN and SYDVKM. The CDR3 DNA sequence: TGTGCCAGCAGTTTCCCCGGAAGGTTCCTTTCGAATCAGCCCCAGCATTTT. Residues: CASSFPGRFLSNQPQHF.

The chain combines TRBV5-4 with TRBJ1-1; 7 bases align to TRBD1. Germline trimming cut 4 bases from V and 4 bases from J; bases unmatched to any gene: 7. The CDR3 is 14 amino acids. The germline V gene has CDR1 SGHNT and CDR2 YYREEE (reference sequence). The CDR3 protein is CASSPNRQGTEAFF. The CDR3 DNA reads TGTGCCAGCAGCCCGAATCGACAGGGCACTGAAGCTTTCTTT.

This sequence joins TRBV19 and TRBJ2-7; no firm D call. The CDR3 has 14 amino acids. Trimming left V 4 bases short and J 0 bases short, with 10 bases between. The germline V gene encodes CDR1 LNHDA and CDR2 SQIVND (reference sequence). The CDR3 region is CASSRQASSYEQYF. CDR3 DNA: TGTGCCAGTAGTAGGCAGGCTAGCTCCTACGAGCAGTACTTC.

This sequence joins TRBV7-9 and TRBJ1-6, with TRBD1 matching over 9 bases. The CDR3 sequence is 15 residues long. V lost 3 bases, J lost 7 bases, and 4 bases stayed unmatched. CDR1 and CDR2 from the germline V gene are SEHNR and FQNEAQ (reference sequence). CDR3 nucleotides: TGTGCCAGCAGCTTCGAGACAGGGGGGAATTCACCCCTCCACTTT. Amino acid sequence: CASSFETGGNSPLHF.

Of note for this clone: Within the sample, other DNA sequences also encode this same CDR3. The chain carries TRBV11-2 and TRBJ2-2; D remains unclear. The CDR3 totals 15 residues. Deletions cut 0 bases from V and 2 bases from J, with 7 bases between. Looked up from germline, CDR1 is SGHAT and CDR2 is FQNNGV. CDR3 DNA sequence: TGTGCCAGCAGCTTAGAGGGTTCAAACACCGGGGAGCTGTTTTTT. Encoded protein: CASSLEGSNTGELFF.

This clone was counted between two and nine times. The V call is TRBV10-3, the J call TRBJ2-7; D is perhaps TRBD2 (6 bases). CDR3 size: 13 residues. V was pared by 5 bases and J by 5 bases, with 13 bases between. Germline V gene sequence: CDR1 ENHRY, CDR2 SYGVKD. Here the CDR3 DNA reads TGTGCCATCAGTAATAGCGGACAAAACGAGCAGTACTTC. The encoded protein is CAISNSGQNEQYF.

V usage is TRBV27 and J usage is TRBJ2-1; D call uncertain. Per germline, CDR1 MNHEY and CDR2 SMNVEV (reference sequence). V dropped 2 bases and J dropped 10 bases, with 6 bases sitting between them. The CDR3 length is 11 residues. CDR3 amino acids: CASSLVGEQFF. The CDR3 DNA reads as TGTGCCAGCAGTTTAGTAGGGGAGCAGTTCTTC.

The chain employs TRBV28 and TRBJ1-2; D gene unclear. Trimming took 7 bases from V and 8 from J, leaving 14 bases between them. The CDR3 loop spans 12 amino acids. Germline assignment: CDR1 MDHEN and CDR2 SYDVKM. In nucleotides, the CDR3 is TGTGCCAGCACCCGGACGGTCGGGGGCTACACCTTC. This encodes CASTRTVGGYTF.

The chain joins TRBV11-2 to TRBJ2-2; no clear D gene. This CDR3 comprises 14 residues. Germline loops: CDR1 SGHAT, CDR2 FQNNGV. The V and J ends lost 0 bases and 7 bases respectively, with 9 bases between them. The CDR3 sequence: CASSLELSVGELFF. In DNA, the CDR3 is TGTGCCAGCAGCTTAGAGTTGTCGGTCGGGGAGCTGTTTTTT. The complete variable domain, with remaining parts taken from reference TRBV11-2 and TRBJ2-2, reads EAGVAQSPRYKIIEKRQSVAFWCNPISGHATLYWYQQILGQGPKLLIQFQNNGVVDDSQLPKDRFSAERLKGVDSTLKIQPAKLEDSAVYLCASSLELSVGELFFGEGSRLTVL.

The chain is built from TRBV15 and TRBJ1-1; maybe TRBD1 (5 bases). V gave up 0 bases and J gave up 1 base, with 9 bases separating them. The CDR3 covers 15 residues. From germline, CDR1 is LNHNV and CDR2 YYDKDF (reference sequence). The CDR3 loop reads CATSRDGTSNTEAFF. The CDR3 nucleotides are TGTGCCACCAGCAGAGATGGGACCTCGAACACTGAAGCTTTCTTT.

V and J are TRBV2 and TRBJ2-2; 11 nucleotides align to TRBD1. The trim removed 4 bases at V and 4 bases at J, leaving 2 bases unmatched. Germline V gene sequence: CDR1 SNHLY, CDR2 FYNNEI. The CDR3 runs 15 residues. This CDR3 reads CASSAGQGGTGELFF. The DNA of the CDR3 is TGTGCCAGCAGTGCGGGACAGGGGGGCACCGGGGAGCTGTTTTTT. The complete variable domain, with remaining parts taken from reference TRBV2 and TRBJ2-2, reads EPEVTQTPSHQVTQMGQEVILRCVPISNHLYFYWYRQILGQKVEFLVSFYNNEISEKSEIFDDQFSVERPDGSNFTLKIRSTKLEDSAMYFCASSAGQGGTGELFFGEGSRLTVL.

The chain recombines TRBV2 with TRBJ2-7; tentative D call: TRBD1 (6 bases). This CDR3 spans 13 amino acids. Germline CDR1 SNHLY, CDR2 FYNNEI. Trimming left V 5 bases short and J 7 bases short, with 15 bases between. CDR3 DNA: TGTGCCAGCAGTCCAGACAGGCCGGGGGAGCAGTACTTC. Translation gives CASSPDRPGEQYF.

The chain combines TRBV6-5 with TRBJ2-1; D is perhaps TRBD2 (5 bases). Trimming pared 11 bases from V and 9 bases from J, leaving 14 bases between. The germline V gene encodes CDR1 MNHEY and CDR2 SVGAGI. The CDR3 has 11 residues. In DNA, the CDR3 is TGTGCCGGTCGCAAGGCGGGTGAGCAGTTCTTC. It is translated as CAGRKAGEQFF.

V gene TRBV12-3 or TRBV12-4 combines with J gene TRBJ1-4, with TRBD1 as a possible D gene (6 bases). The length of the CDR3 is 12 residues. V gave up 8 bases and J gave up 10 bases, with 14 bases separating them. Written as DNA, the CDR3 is TGTGCCAGCGGCCATAAGGGGGGAAAACTGTTTTTT. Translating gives CASGHKGGKLFF.

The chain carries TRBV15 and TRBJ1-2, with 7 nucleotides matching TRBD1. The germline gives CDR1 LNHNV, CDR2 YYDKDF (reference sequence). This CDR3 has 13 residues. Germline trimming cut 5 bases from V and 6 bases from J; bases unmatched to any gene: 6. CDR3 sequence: CATSVGGADGYTF. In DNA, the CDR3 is TGTGCCACCAGCGTAGGGGGCGCGGATGGCTACACCTTC.

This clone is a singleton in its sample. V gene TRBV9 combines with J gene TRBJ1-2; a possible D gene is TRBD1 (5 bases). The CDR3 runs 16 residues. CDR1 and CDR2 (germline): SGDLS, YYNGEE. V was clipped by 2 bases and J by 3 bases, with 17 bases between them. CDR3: CASSVNPGPGYYGYTF. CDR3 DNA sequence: TGTGCCAGCAGCGTTAACCCAGGGCCGGGGTACTATGGCTACACCTTC.

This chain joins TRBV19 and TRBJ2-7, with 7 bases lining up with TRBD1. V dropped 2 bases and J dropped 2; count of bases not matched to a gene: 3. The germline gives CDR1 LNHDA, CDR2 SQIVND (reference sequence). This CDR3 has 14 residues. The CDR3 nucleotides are TGTGCCAGTAGTATAAAAGGGGGCCCCTACGAGCAGTACTTC. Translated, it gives CASSIKGGPYEQYF.